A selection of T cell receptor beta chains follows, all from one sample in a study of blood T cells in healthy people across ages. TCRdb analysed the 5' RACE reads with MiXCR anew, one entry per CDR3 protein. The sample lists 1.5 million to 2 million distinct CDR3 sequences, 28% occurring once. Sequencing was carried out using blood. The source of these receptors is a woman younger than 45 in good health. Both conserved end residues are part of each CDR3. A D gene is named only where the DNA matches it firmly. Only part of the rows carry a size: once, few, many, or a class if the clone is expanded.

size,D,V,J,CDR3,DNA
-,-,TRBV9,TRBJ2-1,CASSVERGGPTDEQFF,TGTGCCAGCAGCGTAGAGAGGGGGGGGCCTACTGATGAGCAGTTCTTC
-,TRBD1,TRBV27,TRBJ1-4,CASKYAGTGRNEKLFF,TGTGCCAGCAAATACGCGGGGACAGGAAGGAATGAAAAACTGTTTTTT
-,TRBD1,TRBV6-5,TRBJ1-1,CASSYGTENTEAFF,TGTGCCAGCAGTTACGGGACAGAAAACACTGAAGCTTTCTTT
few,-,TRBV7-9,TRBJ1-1,CASSDSYTRLGAFF,TGTGCCAGCAGTGACAGCTACACCCGATTAGGAGCTTTCTTT
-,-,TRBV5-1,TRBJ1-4,CASSPGSGELLEKLFF,TGCGCCAGCAGCCCGGGGTCGGGGGAACTCCTTGAAAAACTGTTTTTT
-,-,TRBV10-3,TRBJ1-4,CAIRSGNEGEKLFF,TGTGCCATCAGGAGCGGGAATGAAGGTGAAAAACTGTTTTTT
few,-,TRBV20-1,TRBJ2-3,CSARVGETDTQYF,TGCAGTGCTAGAGTTGGGGAGACAGATACGCAGTATTTT
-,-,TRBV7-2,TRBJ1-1,CASSLGGAESTEAFF,TGTGCCAGCAGCTTAGGGGGAGCGGAGAGCACTGAAGCTTTCTTT
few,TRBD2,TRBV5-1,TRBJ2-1,CASRPPGLAGVGEQFF,TGCGCCAGCAGACCCCCGGGACTAGCGGGAGTAGGTGAGCAGTTCTTC
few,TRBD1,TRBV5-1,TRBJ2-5,CASSWPDRGEETQYF,TGCGCCAGCAGCTGGCCTGACAGGGGCGAAGAGACCCAGTACTTC
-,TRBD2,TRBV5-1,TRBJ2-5,CASSTSLAETQYF,TGCGCCAGCAGTACCTCACTAGCGGAGACCCAGTACTTC
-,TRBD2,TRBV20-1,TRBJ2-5,CSAMFVGGGAQETQYF,TGCAGTGCTATGTTTGTGGGCGGGGGGGCGCAAGAGACCCAGTACTTC
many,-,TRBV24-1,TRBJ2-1,CATRESRGGNEQFF,TGTGCCACCAGGGAGTCCAGGGGAGGCAATGAGCAGTTCTTC
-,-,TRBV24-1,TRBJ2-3,CATSDLGTGTVDTQYF,TGTGCCACCAGTGATTTGGGGACGGGAACTGTAGATACGCAGTATTTT
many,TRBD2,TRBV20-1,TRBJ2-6,CSARGNLAGESSGANVLTF,TGCAGTGCTAGGGGGAACTTAGCGGGGGAGAGCTCTGGGGCCAACGTCCTGACTTTC
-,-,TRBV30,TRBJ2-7,CASQGYSYEQYF,TGTGCCTCTCAAGGGTATAGCTACGAGCAGTACTTC
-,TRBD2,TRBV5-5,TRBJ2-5,CASSRLTSGRTKEQYF,TGTGCCAGCAGCCGGCTTACTAGCGGGAGGACTAAAGAGCAGTACTTC
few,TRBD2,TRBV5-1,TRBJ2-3,CASTISGGRTDTQYF,TGCGCCAGCACGATCAGCGGGGGACGCACAGATACGCAGTATTTT
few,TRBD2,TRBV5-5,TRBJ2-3,CATSRGASGGLGDTQYF,TGTGCCACCAGCCGTGGGGCTAGCGGGGGTTTAGGCGATACGCAGTATTTT
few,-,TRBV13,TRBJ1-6,CASSPGLGGANSPLHF,TGTGCCAGCAGCCCCGGCTTAGGGGGGGCGAATTCACCCCTCCACTTT
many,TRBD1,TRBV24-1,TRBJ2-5,CATGTVYQETQYF,TGTGCCACCGGGACAGTTTACCAAGAGACCCAGTACTTC
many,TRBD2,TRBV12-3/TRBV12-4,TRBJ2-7,CASSLGSGGSSYEQYF,TGTGCCAGCAGTTTAGGATCGGGGGGATCCTCCTACGAGCAGTACTTC
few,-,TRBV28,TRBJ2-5,CASSTPIGAGQETQYF,TGTGCCAGCAGCACCCCGATCGGGGCAGGGCAAGAGACCCAGTACTTC
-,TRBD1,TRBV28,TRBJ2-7,CASSTSGTGLFEQYF,TGTGCCAGCAGTACCTCCGGGACAGGGTTGTTCGAGCAGTACTTC
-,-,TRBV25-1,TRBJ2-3,CASSDGRSYTQYF,TGTGCCAGCAGTGACGGGAGATCGTATACGCAGTATTTT
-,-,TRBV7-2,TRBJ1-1,CASSPRTAGTEAFF,TGTGCCAGCAGCCCGAGGACGGCGGGCACTGAAGCTTTCTTT
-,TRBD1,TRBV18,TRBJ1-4,CASSLRTGPNEKLFF,TGTGCCAGCTCTCTGAGGACAGGTCCGAATGAAAAACTGTTTTTT
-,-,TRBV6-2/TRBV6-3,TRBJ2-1,CASSDSNDEQFF,TGTGCCAGCAGTGACTCCAACGATGAGCAGTTCTTC
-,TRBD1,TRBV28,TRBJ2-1,CASSLGGTGWNEQFF,TGTGCCAGCAGTTTGGGGGGGACAGGGTGGAATGAGCAGTTCTTC
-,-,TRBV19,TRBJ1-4,CASSKPPDGANEKLFF,TGTGCCAGTAGTAAGCCCCCGGATGGGGCTAATGAAAAACTGTTTTTT
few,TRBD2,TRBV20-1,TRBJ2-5,CSAQGSAGGYNEQYF,TGCAGTGCCCAAGGGTCGGCGGGGGGTTACAATGAGCAGTACTTC
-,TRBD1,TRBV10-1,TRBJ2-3,CASSERRQGAADTQYF,TGTGCCAGCAGTGAGAGGCGGCAGGGGGCTGCAGATACGCAGTATTTT
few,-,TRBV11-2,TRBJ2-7,CASSFKGTYYEQYF,TGTGCCAGCAGCTTCAAGGGGACCTACTACGAGCAGTACTTC
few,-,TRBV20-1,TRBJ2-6,CSAATESSGANVLTF,TGCAGTGCAGCGACAGAATCCTCTGGGGCCAACGTCCTGACTTTC
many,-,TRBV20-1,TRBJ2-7,CSASPRLQAAGEQYF,TGCAGTGCTAGCCCCAGACTTCAGGCGGCTGGCGAGCAGTACTTC
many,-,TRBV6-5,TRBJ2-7,CASSYSSVQSAYEQYF,TGTGCCAGCAGTTACTCGAGTGTGCAGTCAGCCTACGAGCAGTACTTC
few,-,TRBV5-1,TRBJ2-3,CASSFGLDADTQYF,TGCGCCAGCAGCTTCGGGCTGGACGCAGATACGCAGTATTTT
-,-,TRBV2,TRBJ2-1,CASRVVLSYNEQFF,TGTGCCAGCAGGGTTGTCCTGTCCTACAATGAGCAGTTCTTC
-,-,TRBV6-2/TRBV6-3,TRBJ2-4,CASSYSSARASGRPYNEQYF,TGTGCCAGCAGTTATAGTTCGGCCCGGGCTAGTGGGAGGCCCTACAATGAGCAGTACTTC
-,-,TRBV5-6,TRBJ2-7,CASSLEGSKAYEQYF,TGTGCCAGCAGCTTGGAAGGCAGTAAAGCCTACGAGCAGTACTTC
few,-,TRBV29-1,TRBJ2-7,CSVNRVGLYEQYF,TGCAGCGTGAACAGGGTTGGGCTGTACGAGCAGTACTTC
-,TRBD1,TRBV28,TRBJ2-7,CASSLAGDRAGSEQYF,TGTGCCAGCAGTTTGGCCGGGGACAGGGCCGGTTCAGAGCAGTACTTC
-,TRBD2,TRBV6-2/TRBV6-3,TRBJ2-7,CASSYGAGLAGIAEQYF,TGTGCCAGCAGTTACGGGGCTGGACTAGCGGGAATAGCCGAGCAGTACTTC
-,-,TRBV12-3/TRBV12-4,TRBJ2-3,CASSLVGRGTDTQYF,TGTGCCAGCAGTTTAGTTGGCAGGGGAACAGATACGCAGTATTTT
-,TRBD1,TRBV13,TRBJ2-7,CASSPPGGQGFPRDEQYF,TGTGCCAGCAGCCCTCCGGGGGGACAGGGGTTCCCTCGGGACGAGCAGTACTTC
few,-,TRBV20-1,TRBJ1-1,CSVLSWTQNTEAFF,TGCAGTGTCCTATCATGGACACAGAACACTGAAGCTTTCTTT
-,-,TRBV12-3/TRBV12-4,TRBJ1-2,CASSNAGGCYTF,TGTGCCAGCAGCAACGCGGGGGGATGCTACACCTTC
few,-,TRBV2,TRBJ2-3,CASMGGGDTQYF,TGTGCCAGCATGGGGGGCGGCGATACGCAGTATTTT